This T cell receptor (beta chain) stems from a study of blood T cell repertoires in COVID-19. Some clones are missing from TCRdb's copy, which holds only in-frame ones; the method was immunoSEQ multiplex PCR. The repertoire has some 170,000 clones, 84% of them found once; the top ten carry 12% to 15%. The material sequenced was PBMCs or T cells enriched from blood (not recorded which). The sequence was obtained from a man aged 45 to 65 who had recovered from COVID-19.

The CDR3 reads CASSSGTLNTGELFF. The CDR3 bases are TGCGCCAGCAGCTCGGGAACCCTGAACACCGGGGAGCTGTTTTTT. The chain has TRBV5-1 and TRBJ2-2, with D possibly matching TRBD2 (5 bases). With 3 bases removed from V and 1 base from J, the gap between germline ends came to 10 bases. Germline loops: CDR1 SGHRS, CDR2 YFSETQ. The CDR3 totals 15 residues.